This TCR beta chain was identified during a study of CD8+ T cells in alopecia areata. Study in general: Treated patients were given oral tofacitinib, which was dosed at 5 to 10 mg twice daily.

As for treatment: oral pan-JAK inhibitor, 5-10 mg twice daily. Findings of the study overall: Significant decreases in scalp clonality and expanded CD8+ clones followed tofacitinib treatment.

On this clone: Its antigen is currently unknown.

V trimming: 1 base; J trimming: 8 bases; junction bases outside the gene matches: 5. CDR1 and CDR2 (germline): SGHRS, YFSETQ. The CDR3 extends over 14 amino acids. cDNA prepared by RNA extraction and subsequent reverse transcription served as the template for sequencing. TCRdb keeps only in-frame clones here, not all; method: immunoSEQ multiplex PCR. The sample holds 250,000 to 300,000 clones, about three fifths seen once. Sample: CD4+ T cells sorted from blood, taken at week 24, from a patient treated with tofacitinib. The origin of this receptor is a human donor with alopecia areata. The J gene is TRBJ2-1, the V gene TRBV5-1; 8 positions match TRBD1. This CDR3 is CASSLQRQGYEQFF. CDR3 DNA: TGCGCCAGCAGCTTGCAAAGACAGGGGTATGAGCAGTTCTTC.